The 27 T cell receptor beta chains in this list originate from one sample, sequenced in a study of cytotoxic CD8 clonotypes in ibrutinib-treated CLL. Produced via immunoSEQ multiplex PCR; TCRdb's table is partial and in-frame only. Among about 160,000 clones listed, about 88% were seen once. The starting material was PBMCs, obtained at disease progression, from a patient treated with ibrutinib. All receptors come from a human donor with chronic lymphocytic leukemia.

The chain is built from TRBV5-1 and TRBJ2-2; 8 nucleotides line up with TRBD1. CDR3 length: 15 residues. Germline-derived CDR1 and CDR2 are SGHRS and YFSETQ. V shed 2 bases, J shed 6 bases, and the junction held 6 bases outside the gene matches. CDR3 sequence (DNA): TGCGCCAGCAGCTTTACAGGGGGGTTTCCCGGGGAGCTGTTTTTT. Encoded protein: CASSFTGGFPGELFF. Complete variable domain (other parts from reference TRBV5-1 and TRBJ2-2): KAGVTQTPRYLIKTRGQQVTLSCSPISGHRSVSWYQQTPGQGLQFLFEYFSETQRNKGNFPGRFSGRQFSNSRSEMNVSTLELGDSALYLCASSFTGGFPGELFFGEGSRLTVL.

The J gene is TRBJ2-1, the V gene TRBV19, with 13 bases aligning to TRBD2. V trimming: 8 bases; J trimming: 9 bases; junction bases outside the gene matches: 7. Germline CDR1 is LNHDA and CDR2 is SQIVND (reference sequence). This CDR3 spans 14 amino acids. The CDR3 DNA sequence: TGTGCCAGTCGCGGGACTAGCGGGACAGTTGAGCAGTTCTTC. It specifies CASRGTSGTVEQFF. Complete variable domain (other parts from reference TRBV19 and TRBJ2-1): DGGITQSPKYLFRKEGQNVTLSCEQNLNHDAMYWYRQDPGQGLRLIYYSQIVNDFQKGDIAEGYSVSREKKESFPLTVTSAQKNPTAFYLCASRGTSGTVEQFFGPGTRLTVL.

The chain employs TRBV6-5 and TRBJ2-7; 8 nucleotides align to TRBD2. The junction had 6 bases not matched to a gene; V was cut back by 0 bases and J by 2 bases. This CDR3 is built from 16 residues. From germline, CDR1 is MNHEY and CDR2 SVGAGI. In DNA, the CDR3 is TGTGCCAGCAGTTACTCGAACCCAGCGGGAGCCTACGAGCAGTACTTC. Protein: CASSYSNPAGAYEQYF.

The genes are TRBV4-1 and TRBJ2-7; the match to TRBD1 covers 10 bases. The CDR3 has 14 amino acids. The V gene's germline CDR1 is MGHRA and CDR2 YSYEKL. V shed 4 bases, J shed 5 bases, and the junction held 5 bases outside the gene matches. The CDR3 DNA reads as TGCGCCAGCAGCCGCGGACAGGGGGACGACGAGCAGTACTTC. Its translation: CASSRGQGDDEQYF.

The chain joins TRBV18 to TRBJ2-7, with a tentative D call TRBD2 (6 bases). Germline V gene sequence: CDR1 KGHSH, CDR2 LQKENI. Between the trimmed V and J ends, which lost 3 bases and 4 bases, there was a span of 25 bases. The CDR3 sequence is 18 residues long. CDR3 loop: CASSPSLTGEGGTYEQYF. In DNA, the CDR3 is TGTGCCAGCTCACCCTCTTTGACGGGAGAAGGTGGGACGTACGAGCAGTACTTC.

CDR3 amino acids: CASSLAVTLSEQYF. CDR3 nucleotide sequence: TGTGCCAGCAGCTTAGCGGTAACGTTGTCGGAGCAGTACTTC. The chain carries TRBV7-8 and TRBJ2-5; unclear D gene. CDR3 length equals 14 residues. The V end lost 0 bases, the J end lost 11 bases, and 16 bases lay between the germline ends. Per germline, CDR1 SGHVS and CDR2 FQNEAQ.

The chain recombines TRBV30 with TRBJ1-2, with D hard to call. V dropped 2 bases and J dropped 5 bases, with 18 bases sitting between them. The CDR3 extends over 15 amino acids. Germline-derived CDR1 and CDR2 are GTSNPN and SVGIG (reference sequence). CDR3 bases: TGTGCCTGGAGTCCACCCTATGAACAGCTTTATGGCTACACCTTC. Translated: CAWSPPYEQLYGYTF.

The chain uses TRBV5-1 and TRBJ2-7; 7 bases line up with TRBD1. The CDR3 runs 15 residues. The J segment lost 2 bases and the V segment lost 4 bases, leaving 9 bases of the junction unmatched. Germline V gene lookup returns CDR1 SGHRS and CDR2 YFSETQ. The chain's CDR3 is CASSPGGRGTYEQYF. CDR3 nucleotide sequence: TGCGCCAGCAGCCCCGGAGGCAGGGGGACCTACGAGCAGTACTTC.

The chain couples TRBV7-2 to TRBJ1-1; D is perhaps TRBD1 (6 bases). This CDR3 contains 14 residues. Trimming cost V 5 bases and J 5 bases, with 15 bases left between them. Germline values: CDR1 SGHTA, CDR2 FQGNSA. The CDR3 DNA is TGTGCCAGCAGCAACCGCCAGGGGAAGACTGAAGCTTTCTTT. Amino acid sequence: CASSNRQGKTEAFF.

This clone appeared a few times. J is TRBJ2-5 and V is TRBV20-1, with unresolved D. CDR3 length: 9 residues. CDR1 is DFQATT, CDR2 SNEGSKA, per germline (reference sequence). The CDR3 region has the DNA TGCAGGCATCCGGGGACCCAGTACTTC. This encodes CRHPGTQYF.

The gene calls are TRBV4-3 and TRBJ1-4; D ambiguous. Germline V gene sequence: CDR1 LGHNA, CDR2 YSLEER. The CDR3 totals 13 residues. V was pared by 8 bases and J by 5 bases, with 12 bases between. The CDR3 sequence: CASGSLGNEKLFF. The DNA of the CDR3 is TGCGCCAGCGGATCGTTGGGAAATGAAAAACTGTTTTTT.

This chain joins TRBV9 and TRBJ2-7, with no clear D. Germline-derived CDR1 and CDR2 are SGDLS and YYNGEE. V was clipped by 0 bases and J by 0 bases, with 10 bases between them. The CDR3 totals 15 residues. CDR3 amino acids: CASSVEGRHSYEQYF. For the CDR3, the DNA is TGTGCCAGCAGCGTAGAGGGTCGGCACTCCTACGAGCAGTACTTC.

This clone came up once. J is TRBJ2-5 and V is TRBV6-1; D might be TRBD1 or TRBD2, each matching 5 bases. The CDR3 runs 16 residues. V shed 2 bases and J shed 1 base, with 14 bases lying between them. Germline lookup yields CDR1 MNHNS and CDR2 SASEGT. CDR3 coding DNA: TGTGCCAGCAGTGAATTTCGGCAGGGACCCCAAGAGACCCAGTACTTC. This gives the protein CASSEFRQGPQETQYF.

This clone was found a few times. The genes are TRBV19 and TRBJ1-5; the D gene is possibly TRBD1 (5 bases). The CDR3 is 16 residues long. Trimming removed 5 bases at V and 7 bases at J, with 21 bases between. Germline CDR1 LNHDA, CDR2 SQIVND (reference sequence). The CDR3 DNA reads as TGTGCCAGTAGTCCATGGGGCAGGGCTCCGTTACAGCCCCAGCATTTT. Amino acids: CASSPWGRAPLQPQHF.

J is TRBJ2-1 and V is TRBV5-1; 8 nucleotides agree with TRBD2. CDR1 SGHRS and CDR2 YFSETQ come from the germline V gene. V lost 1 base, J lost 8 bases, and 11 bases stayed unmatched. The CDR3 runs 16 residues. The CDR3 loop is CASSLYLPGGGDEQFF. In DNA form, the CDR3 reads TGCGCCAGCAGCTTGTATCTACCGGGAGGGGGTGATGAGCAGTTCTTC.

The V and J genes are TRBV29-1 and TRBJ2-5; D is uncertain. V was clipped by 3 bases and J by 4 bases, with 12 bases between them. Germline loops: CDR1 SQVTM, CDR2 ANQGSEA. This CDR3 is built from 13 residues. The CDR3 reads CSVEGWQAETQYF. The CDR3 DNA sequence: TGCAGCGTTGAGGGGTGGCAGGCAGAGACCCAGTACTTC.

The chain joins TRBV7-2 to TRBJ2-2, with 7 bases fitting TRBD2. The CDR3 is 15 amino acids. With V trimmed by 6 bases and J by 6 bases, 10 bases remained unmatched. CDR1 and CDR2 from the germline V gene are SGHTA and FQGNSA. The CDR3 DNA reads as TGTGCCAGCAGGGCTCAGGGAGGGTTTGCCGGGGAGCTGTTTTTT. As protein: CASRAQGGFAGELFF.

The chain recombines TRBV19 with TRBJ2-3; TRBD2 might be the D (5 bases). Germline CDR1 reads LNHDA; CDR2 reads SQIVND (reference sequence). The CDR3 is made up of 14 amino acids. V was cut by 4 bases and J by 7 bases, with 15 bases left in between. The CDR3 DNA follows: TGTGCCAGTAGTACTAATCGGGGAATACATACGCAGTATTTT. This encodes CASSTNRGIHTQYF.

The chain carries TRBV7-8 and TRBJ2-2, with TRBD1 identical over 12 bases. The germline V gene encodes CDR1 SGHVS and CDR2 FQNEAQ. This CDR3 contains 15 residues. J gave up 7 bases and V 4 bases, and 4 bases lay outside the gene matches. The CDR3 spells CASSWGQGAIGELFF. The CDR3 DNA sequence: TGTGCCAGCAGCTGGGGACAGGGGGCTATCGGGGAGCTGTTTTTT.

As for this clone: Germline and junction disagree at one end, which may indicate a read error. The rearrangement uses TRBV20-1 and TRBJ1-2; tentatively, D is TRBD1 (6 bases). From germline, CDR1 is DFQATT and CDR2 SNEGSKA (reference sequence). The CDR3 is 11 residues long. This chain's CDR3 is CSAKKTETGLF. In DNA, the CDR3 is TGCAGTGCTAAGAAAACCGAGACAGGCTTATTC.

This chain joins TRBV6-1 and TRBJ2-3, with D unresolved. The germline V gene encodes CDR1 MNHNS and CDR2 SASEGT. V lost 1 base and J lost 1, with 12 bases in between. This CDR3 region has 16 residues. CDR3 in amino acids: CASSEVKGGGTDTQYF. The DNA for the CDR3 is TGTGCCAGCAGTGAAGTCAAGGGTGGAGGCACAGATACGCAGTATTTT.

J is TRBJ2-5 and V is TRBV11-2, with 10 bases fitting TRBD2. Germline CDR1 reads SGHAT; CDR2 reads FQNNGV. The CDR3 is 15 residues long. V lost 5 bases, J lost 5 bases, and 8 bases stayed unmatched. DNA of the CDR3: TGTGCCAGCAGCCCCAGCGGGAGGGCGGTCGAGACCCAGTACTTC. Translation: CASSPSGRAVETQYF.

The rearrangement links TRBV7-6 to TRBJ2-7; unclear D gene. Trimming pared 5 bases from V and 4 bases from J, leaving 6 bases between. The CDR3 totals 11 residues. The germline V gene encodes CDR1 SGHVS and CDR2 FNYEAQ. In nucleotides, the CDR3 is TGTGCCAGCAGCCCTCATTACGAGCAGTACTTC. It specifies CASSPHYEQYF. The complete variable domain, with remaining parts taken from reference TRBV7-6 and TRBJ2-7, reads GAGVSQSPRYKVTKRGQDVALRCDPISGHVSLYWYRQALGQGPEFLTYFNYEAQQDKSGLPNDRFSAERPEGSISTLTIQRTEQRDSAMYRCASSPHYEQYFGPGTRLTVT.

J is TRBJ2-7 and V is TRBV5-1; D may be TRBD1 (6 bases). V dropped 1 base and J dropped 2 bases, with 13 bases sitting between them. From germline, CDR1 is SGHRS and CDR2 YFSETQ. The CDR3 covers 15 residues. The CDR3 coding sequence is TGCGCCAGCAGCTTGTCAGGGGCGCACCCCTACGAGCAGTACTTC. Residues: CASSLSGAHPYEQYF.

The chain employs TRBV27 and TRBJ2-7, with D maybe TRBD2 (6 bases). The CDR3 extends over 15 amino acids. Germline V gene lookup returns CDR1 MNHEY and CDR2 SMNVEV (reference sequence). Trimming removed 5 bases from V and 0 bases from J, with 14 bases in between. CDR3 region: CASSPLTGLSYEQYF. The CDR3 nucleotides are TGTGCCAGCAGTCCGCTGACGGGACTCTCCTACGAGCAGTACTTC.

The chain links TRBV6-6 to TRBJ1-1; weak D call: TRBD1 (6 bases). The germline V and J ends were trimmed by 2 bases and 1 base, with 11 bases remaining between them. Germline assignment: CDR1 MNHNY and CDR2 SVGAGI (reference sequence). The CDR3 contains 15 residues. CDR3 loop: CASSYGGGRNTEAFF. The CDR3 DNA follows: TGTGCCAGCAGTTACGGAGGGGGGAGGAACACTGAAGCTTTCTTT.

This chain links TRBV19 with TRBJ2-1; 7 bases match TRBD1. J lost 4 bases, V lost 7 bases, and 13 bases had no gene match. This CDR3 has 16 residues. In germline, CDR1 is LNHDA, CDR2 SQIVND (reference sequence). DNA for the CDR3: TGTGCCAGTAAGCAACAGGGGACAGTACTTTACAATGAGCAGTTCTTC. Translation gives CASKQQGTVLYNEQFF.